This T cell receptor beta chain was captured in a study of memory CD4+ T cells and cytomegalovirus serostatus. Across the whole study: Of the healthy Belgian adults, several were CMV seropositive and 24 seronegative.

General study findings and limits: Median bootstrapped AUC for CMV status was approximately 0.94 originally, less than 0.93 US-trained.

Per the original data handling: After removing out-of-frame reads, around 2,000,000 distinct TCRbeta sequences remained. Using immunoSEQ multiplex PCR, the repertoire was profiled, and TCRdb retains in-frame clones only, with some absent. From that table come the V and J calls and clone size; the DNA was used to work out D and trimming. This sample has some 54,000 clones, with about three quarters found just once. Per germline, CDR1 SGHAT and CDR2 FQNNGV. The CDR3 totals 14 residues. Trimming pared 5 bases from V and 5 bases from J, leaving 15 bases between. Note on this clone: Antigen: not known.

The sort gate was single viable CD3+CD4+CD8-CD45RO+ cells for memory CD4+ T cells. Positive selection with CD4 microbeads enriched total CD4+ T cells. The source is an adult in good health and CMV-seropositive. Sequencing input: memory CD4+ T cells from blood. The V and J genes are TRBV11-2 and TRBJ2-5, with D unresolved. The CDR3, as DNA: TGTGCCAGCAGCACTTGGACCGACGGGGAGACCCAGTACTTC. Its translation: CASSTWTDGETQYF.